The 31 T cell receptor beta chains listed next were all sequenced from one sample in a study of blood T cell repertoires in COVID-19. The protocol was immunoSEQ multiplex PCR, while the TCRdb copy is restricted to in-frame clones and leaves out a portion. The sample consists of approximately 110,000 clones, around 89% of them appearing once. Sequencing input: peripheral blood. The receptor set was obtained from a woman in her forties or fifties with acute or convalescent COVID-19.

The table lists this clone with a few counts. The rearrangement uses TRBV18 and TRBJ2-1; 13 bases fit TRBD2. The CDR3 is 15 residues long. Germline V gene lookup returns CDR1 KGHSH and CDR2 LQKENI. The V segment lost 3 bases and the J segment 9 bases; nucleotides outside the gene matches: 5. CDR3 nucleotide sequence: TGTGCCAGCTCACCCGGGACTAGCGGGAACGGTGAGCAGTTCTTC. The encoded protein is CASSPGTSGNGEQFF.

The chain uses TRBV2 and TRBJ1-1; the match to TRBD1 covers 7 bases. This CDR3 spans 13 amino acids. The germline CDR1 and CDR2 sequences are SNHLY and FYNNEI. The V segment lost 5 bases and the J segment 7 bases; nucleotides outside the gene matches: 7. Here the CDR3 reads CASSPTRQGEAFF. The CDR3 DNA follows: TGTGCCAGCAGTCCCACCCGACAGGGTGAAGCTTTCTTT.

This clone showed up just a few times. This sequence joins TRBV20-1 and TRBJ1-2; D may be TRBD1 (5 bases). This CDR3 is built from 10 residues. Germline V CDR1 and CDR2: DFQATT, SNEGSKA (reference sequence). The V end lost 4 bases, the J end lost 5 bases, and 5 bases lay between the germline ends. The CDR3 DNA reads TGCAGTGCTACAGGGTATGGCTACACCTTC. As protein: CSATGYGYTF.

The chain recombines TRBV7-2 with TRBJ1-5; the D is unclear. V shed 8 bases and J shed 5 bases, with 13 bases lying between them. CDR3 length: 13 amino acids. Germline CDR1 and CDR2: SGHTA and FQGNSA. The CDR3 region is CASGLREDQPQHF. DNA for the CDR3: TGTGCCAGCGGCCTCCGAGAGGATCAGCCCCAGCATTTT.

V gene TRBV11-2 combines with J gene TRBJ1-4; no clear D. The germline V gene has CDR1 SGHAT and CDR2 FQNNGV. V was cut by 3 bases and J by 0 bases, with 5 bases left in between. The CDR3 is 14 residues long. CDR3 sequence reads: CASSFITTNEKLFF. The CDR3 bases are TGTGCCAGCAGCTTTATTACAACTAATGAAAAACTGTTTTTT.

CDR3 nucleotides: TGCGCCAGCAGCCAAGATTCCGAGACACATAATTCACCCCTCCACTTT. Translated, it gives CASSQDSETHNSPLHF. The rearrangement uses TRBV4-1 and TRBJ1-6; D is uncertain. Trimming took 0 bases from V and 5 from J, leaving 11 bases between them. The CDR3 length is 16 residues. The germline V gene encodes CDR1 MGHRA and CDR2 YSYEKL.

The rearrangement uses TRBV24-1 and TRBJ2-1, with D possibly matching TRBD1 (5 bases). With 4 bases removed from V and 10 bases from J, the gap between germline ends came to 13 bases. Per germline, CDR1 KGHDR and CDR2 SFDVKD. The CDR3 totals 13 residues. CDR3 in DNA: TGTGCCACCAGTGAATTCCAGGGTACGGAGCAGTTCTTC. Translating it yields CATSEFQGTEQFF.

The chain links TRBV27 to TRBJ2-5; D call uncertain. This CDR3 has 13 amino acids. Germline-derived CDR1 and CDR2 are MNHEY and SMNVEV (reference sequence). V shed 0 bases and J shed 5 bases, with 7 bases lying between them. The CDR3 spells CASSLSSRETQYF. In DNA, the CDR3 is TGTGCCAGCAGTTTATCGTCACGGGAGACCCAGTACTTC.

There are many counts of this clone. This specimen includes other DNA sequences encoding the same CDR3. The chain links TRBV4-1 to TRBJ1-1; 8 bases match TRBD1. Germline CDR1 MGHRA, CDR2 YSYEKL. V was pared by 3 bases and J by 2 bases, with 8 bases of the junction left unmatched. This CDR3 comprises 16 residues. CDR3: CASSHGQGAGNTEAFF. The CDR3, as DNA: TGCGCCAGCAGCCATGGGCAGGGGGCGGGTAACACTGAAGCTTTCTTT.

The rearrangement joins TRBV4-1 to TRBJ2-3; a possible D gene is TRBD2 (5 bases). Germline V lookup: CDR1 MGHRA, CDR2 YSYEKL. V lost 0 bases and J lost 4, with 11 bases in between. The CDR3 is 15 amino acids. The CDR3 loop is CASSQERVSPDTQYF. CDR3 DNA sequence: TGCGCCAGCAGCCAAGAGAGGGTCTCGCCAGATACGCAGTATTTT.

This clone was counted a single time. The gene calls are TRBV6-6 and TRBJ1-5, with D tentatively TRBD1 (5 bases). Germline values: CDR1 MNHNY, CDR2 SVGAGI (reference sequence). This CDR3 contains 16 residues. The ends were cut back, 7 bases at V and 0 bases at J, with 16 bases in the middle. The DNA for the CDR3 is TGTGCCAGCACCCAAAGCGGGGCAGTTAGCAATCAGCCCCAGCATTTT. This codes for CASTQSGAVSNQPQHF.

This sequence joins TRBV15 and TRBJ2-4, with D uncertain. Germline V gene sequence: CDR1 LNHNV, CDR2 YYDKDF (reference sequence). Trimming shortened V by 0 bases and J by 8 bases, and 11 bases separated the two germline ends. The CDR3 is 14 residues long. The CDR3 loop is CATSRDLGQDIQYF. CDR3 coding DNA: TGTGCCACCAGCAGAGATCTGGGCCAGGACATTCAGTACTTC.

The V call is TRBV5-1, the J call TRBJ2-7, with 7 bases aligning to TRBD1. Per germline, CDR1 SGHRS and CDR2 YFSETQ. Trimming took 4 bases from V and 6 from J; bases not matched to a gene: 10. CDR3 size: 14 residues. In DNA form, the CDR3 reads TGCGCCAGCAGCGTGACAGGGAGTTCCCTCGAGCAGTACTTC. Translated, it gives CASSVTGSSLEQYF.

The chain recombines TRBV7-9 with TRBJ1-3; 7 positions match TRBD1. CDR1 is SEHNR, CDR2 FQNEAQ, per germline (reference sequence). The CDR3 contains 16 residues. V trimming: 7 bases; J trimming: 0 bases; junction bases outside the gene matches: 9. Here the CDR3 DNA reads TGTGCCAGCACCTTGACAGGGACACTCTCTGGAAACACCATATATTTT. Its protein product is CASTLTGTLSGNTIYF. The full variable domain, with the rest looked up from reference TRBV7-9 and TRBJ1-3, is DTGVSQNPRHKITKRGQNVTFRCDPISEHNRLYWYRQTLGQGPEFLTYFQNEAQLEKSRLLSDRFSAERPKGSFSTLEIQRTEQGDSAMYLCASTLTGTLSGNTIYFGEGSWLTVV.

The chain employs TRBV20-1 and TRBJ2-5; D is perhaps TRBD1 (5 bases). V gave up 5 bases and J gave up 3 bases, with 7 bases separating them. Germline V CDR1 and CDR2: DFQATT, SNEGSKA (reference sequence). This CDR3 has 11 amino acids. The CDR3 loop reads CSACREETQYF. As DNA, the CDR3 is TGCAGTGCTTGCAGGGAAGAGACCCAGTACTTC.

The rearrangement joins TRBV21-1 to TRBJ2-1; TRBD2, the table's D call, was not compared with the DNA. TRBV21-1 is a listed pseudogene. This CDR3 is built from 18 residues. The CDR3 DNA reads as TGTGCCAGCAGCAAACTAAGGTGGCGGGCAGTCTCCTACAATGAGCAGTTCTTC. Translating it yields CASSKLRWRAVSYNEQFF.

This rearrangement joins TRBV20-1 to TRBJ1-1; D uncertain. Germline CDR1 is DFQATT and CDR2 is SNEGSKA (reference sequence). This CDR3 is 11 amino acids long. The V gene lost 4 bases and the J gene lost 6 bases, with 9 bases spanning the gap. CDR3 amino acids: CSATEDSEAFF. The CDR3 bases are TGCAGTGCTACGGAGGACTCTGAAGCTTTCTTT.

The CDR3 sequence is CASSSAGQGVGEQFF. The CDR3 DNA is TGCGCCAGCAGCTCCGCGGGACAGGGTGTCGGTGAGCAGTTCTTC. The rearrangement joins TRBV5-1 to TRBJ2-1, with TRBD1 identical over 9 bases. J gave up 9 bases and V 3 bases, and 10 bases lay outside the gene matches. Germline V gene sequence: CDR1 SGHRS, CDR2 YFSETQ. This CDR3 comprises 15 residues.

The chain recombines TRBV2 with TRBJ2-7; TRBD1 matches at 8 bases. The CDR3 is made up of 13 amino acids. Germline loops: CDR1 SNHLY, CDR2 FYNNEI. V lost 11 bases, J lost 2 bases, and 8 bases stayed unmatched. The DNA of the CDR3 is TGTGCCGGAGCCGGGACAGGAGCCTACGAGCAGTACTTC. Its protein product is CAGAGTGAYEQYF.

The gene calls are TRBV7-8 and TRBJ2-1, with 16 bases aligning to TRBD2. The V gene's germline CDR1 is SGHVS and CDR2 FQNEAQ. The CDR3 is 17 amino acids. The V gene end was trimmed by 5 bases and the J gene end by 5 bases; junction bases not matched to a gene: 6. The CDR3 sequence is CASSPGLAGGRHNEQFF. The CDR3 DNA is TGTGCCAGCAGCCCGGGACTAGCGGGGGGGCGGCACAATGAGCAGTTCTTC.

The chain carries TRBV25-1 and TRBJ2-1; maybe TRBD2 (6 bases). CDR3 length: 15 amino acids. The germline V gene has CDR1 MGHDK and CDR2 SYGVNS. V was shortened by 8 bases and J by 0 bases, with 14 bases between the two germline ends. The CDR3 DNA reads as TGTGCCAGCGTTGGGGGGATCAGCTCCTACAATGAGCAGTTCTTC. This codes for CASVGGISSYNEQFF.

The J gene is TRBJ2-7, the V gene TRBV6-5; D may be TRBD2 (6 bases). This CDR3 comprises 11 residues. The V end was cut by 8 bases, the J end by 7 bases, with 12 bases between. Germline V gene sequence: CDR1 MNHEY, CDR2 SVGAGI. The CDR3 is CASGGRQEQYF. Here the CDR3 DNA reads TGTGCCAGCGGGGGGAGACAGGAGCAGTACTTC.

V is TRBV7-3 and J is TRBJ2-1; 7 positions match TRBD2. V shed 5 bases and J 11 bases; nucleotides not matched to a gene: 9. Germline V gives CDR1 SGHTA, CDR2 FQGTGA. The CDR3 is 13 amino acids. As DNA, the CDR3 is TGTGCCAGCAGCCCAACCGGGACTACCAAGCAGTTCTTC. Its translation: CASSPTGTTKQFF.

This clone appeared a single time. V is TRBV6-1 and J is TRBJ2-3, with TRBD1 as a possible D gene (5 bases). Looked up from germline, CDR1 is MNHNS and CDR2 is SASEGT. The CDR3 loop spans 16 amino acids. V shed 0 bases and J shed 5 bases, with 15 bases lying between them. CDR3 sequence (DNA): TGTGCCAGCAGTGAAGCATGGCAGGGTTCGAGAGATACGCAGTATTTT. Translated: CASSEAWQGSRDTQYF.

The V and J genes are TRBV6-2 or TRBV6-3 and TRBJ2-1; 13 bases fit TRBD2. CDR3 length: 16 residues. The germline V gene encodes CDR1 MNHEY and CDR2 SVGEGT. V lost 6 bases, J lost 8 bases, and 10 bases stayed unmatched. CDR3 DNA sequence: TGTGCCAGCAGCCCTCCACTAGCGGGAGGGCTTCATGAGCAGTTCTTC. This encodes CASSPPLAGGLHEQFF.

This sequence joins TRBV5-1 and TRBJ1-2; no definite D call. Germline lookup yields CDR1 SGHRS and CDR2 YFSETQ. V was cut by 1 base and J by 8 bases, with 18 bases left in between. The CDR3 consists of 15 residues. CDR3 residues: CASSLSDILSEGYTF. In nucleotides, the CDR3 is TGCGCCAGCAGCTTGTCCGACATCTTATCGGAAGGCTACACCTTC.

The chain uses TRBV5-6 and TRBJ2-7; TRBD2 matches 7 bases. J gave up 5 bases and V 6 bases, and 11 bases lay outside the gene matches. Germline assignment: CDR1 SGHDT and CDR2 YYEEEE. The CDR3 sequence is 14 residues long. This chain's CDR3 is CASTSVGGIHEQYF. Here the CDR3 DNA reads TGTGCCAGCACCTCAGTGGGAGGGATCCACGAGCAGTACTTC.

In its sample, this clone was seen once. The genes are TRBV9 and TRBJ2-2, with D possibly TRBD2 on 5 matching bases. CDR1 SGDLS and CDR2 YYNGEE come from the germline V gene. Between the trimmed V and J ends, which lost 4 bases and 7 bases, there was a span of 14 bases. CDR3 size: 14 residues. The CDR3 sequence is CASSHPRGGGELFF. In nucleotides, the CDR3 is TGTGCCAGCAGCCATCCTCGGGGTGGCGGGGAGCTGTTTTTT.

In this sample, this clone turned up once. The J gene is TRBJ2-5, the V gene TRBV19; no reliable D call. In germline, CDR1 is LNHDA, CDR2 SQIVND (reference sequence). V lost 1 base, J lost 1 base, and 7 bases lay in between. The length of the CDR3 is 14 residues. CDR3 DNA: TGTGCCAGTAGTATAGTGAACAGCCAAGAGACCCAGTACTTC. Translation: CASSIVNSQETQYF.

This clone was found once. CDR3 nucleotides: TGCGCCAGCAGTGTGGCGGCGGGATATTTCTATGGCTACACCTTC. Translation gives CASSVAAGYFYGYTF. This rearrangement joins TRBV10-2 to TRBJ1-2, with no clear D. V was cut by 4 bases and J by 4 bases, with 16 bases left in between. This CDR3 contains 15 residues. The V gene's germline CDR1 is WSHSY and CDR2 SAAADI.

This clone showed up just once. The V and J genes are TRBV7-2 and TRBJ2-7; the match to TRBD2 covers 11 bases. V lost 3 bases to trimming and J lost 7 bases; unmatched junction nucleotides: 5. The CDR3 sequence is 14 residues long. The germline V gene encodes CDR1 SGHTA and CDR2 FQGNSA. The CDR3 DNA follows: TGTGCCAGCAGCTTTAGCGGGGGGGCGAGGGAGCAGTACTTC. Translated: CASSFSGGAREQYF. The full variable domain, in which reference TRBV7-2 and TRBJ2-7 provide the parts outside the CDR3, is GAGVSQSPSNKVTEKGKDVELRCDPISGHTALYWYRQSLGQGLEFLIYFQGNSAPDKSGLPSDRFSAERTGGSVSTLTIQRTQQEDSAVYLCASSFSGGAREQYFGPGTRLTVT.